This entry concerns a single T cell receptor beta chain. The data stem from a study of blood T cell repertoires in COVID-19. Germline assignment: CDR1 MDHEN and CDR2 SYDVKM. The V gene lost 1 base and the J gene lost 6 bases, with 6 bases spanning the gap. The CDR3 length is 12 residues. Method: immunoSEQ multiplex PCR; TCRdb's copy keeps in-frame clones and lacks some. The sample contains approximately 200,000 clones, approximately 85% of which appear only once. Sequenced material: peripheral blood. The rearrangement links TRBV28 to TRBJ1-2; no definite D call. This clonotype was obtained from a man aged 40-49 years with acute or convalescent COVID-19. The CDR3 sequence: CASSLFPDGYTF. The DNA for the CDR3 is TGTGCCAGCAGTTTATTTCCGGATGGCTACACCTTC.